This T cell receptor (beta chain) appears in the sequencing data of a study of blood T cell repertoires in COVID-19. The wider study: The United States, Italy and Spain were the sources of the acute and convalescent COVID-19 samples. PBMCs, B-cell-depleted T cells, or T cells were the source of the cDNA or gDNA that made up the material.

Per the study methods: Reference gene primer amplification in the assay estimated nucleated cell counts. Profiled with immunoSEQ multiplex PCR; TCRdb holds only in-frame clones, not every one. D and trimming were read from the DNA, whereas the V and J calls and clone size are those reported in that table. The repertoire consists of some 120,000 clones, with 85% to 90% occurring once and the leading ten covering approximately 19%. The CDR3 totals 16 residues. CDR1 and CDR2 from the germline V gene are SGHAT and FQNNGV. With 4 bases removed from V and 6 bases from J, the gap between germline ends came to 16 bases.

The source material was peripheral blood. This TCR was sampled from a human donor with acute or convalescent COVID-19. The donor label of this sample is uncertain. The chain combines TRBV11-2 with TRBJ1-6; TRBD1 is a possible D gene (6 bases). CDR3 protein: CASSSIQGSRNSPLHF. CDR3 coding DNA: TGTGCCAGCAGCTCTATACAGGGATCGCGTAATTCACCCCTCCACTTT. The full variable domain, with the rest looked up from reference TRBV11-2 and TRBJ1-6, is EAGVAQSPRYKIIEKRQSVAFWCNPISGHATLYWYQQILGQGPKLLIQFQNNGVVDDSQLPKDRFSAERLKGVDSTLKIQPAKLEDSAVYLCASSSIQGSRNSPLHFGNGTRLTVT.